Each of the 11 T cell receptor beta chains below was sequenced from the same sample in a study of T cell responses to AZD1222 COVID-19 vaccine. TCRdb's copy holds only in-frame clones and misses some; the assay was immunoSEQ multiplex PCR. The table lists 100,000 to 150,000 clones, approximately 90% of them singletons. The sample was peripheral blood, taken 28 days after the second AZD1222 dose. Receptors were obtained from an adult who received the AZD1222 COVID-19 vaccine.

This chain joins TRBV3-1 (or the pseudogene TRBV3-2) and TRBJ2-2; 9 bases map to TRBD2. The CDR3 runs to 17 residues. Germline CDR1 is LGHDT and CDR2 is YNNKEL (reference sequence). The V segment lost 3 bases and the J segment 1 base; nucleotides outside the gene matches: 6. This chain's CDR3 is CASSHRGLAMNTGELFF. In nucleotides, the CDR3 is TGTGCCAGCAGCCACCGAGGACTAGCGATGAACACCGGGGAGCTGTTTTTT.

The rearrangement joins TRBV18 to TRBJ1-1; D is uncertain. V was trimmed by 2 bases and J by 1 base, leaving 14 bases between them. CDR1 is KGHSH, CDR2 LQKENI, per germline. The CDR3 has 16 residues. The CDR3 DNA reads as TGTGCCAGCTCACCAGGCTTGGACGTGGGGAACACTGAAGCTTTCTTT. This sequence encodes CASSPGLDVGNTEAFF.

V usage is TRBV6-1 and J usage is TRBJ1-5, with D hard to call. Between the trimmed V and J ends, which lost 3 bases and 0 bases, there was a span of 9 bases. Germline CDR1 reads MNHNS; CDR2 reads SASEGT. The CDR3 runs to 15 residues. CDR3 in amino acids: CASSDGGYSNQPQHF. The DNA of the CDR3 is TGTGCCAGCAGTGATGGTGGATATAGCAATCAGCCCCAGCATTTT.

The CDR3, as DNA: TGTGCCAGCAGCTCGCCCCGGGACAGGGGTTACGAGCAGTACTTC. Its translation: CASSSPRDRGYEQYF. The chain links TRBV5-4 to TRBJ2-7, with 10 nucleotides matching TRBD1. V shed 3 bases, J shed 4 bases, and the junction held 7 bases outside the gene matches. Looked up from germline, CDR1 is SGHNT and CDR2 is YYREEE (reference sequence). This CDR3 has 15 amino acids.

The V call is TRBV7-3, the J call TRBJ2-1, with D hard to call. CDR3 size: 13 residues. Germline lookup yields CDR1 SGHTA and CDR2 FQGTGA. V lost 5 bases and J 5 bases, leaving 10 bases between the germline ends. Here the CDR3 reads CASSQGGNNEQFF. CDR3 DNA sequence: TGTGCCAGCAGCCAAGGTGGGAACAATGAGCAGTTCTTC.

The chain combines TRBV11-1 with TRBJ2-6; perhaps TRBD1 as D (6 bases). Trimming removed 5 bases from V and 0 bases from J, with 8 bases in between. This CDR3 is 15 amino acids long. CDR1 and CDR2 from the germline V gene are SGHAT and FQDESV (reference sequence). This chain's CDR3 is CASSAGVSGANVLTF. The CDR3 bases are TGTGCCAGCAGCGCAGGGGTCTCTGGGGCCAACGTCCTGACTTTC.

The chain couples TRBV7-9 to TRBJ1-1; D not certain. The V gene's germline CDR1 is SEHNR and CDR2 FQNEAQ (reference sequence). This CDR3 contains 13 residues. The V gene lost 1 base and the J gene lost 5 bases, with 8 bases spanning the gap. Written as DNA, the CDR3 is TGTGCCAGCAGCTTAGGAGTAGCGACTGAAGCTTTCTTT. Amino acid sequence: CASSLGVATEAFF.

The CDR3 reads CASSSPRGYTF. DNA of the CDR3: TGTGCCAGCAGTTCCCCAAGGGGCTACACCTTC. The rearrangement joins TRBV28 to TRBJ1-2; the D is unclear. Germline CDR1 and CDR2: MDHEN and SYDVKM. This CDR3 comprises 11 residues. Trimming left V 4 bases short and J 8 bases short, with 8 bases between.

The genes are TRBV6-6 and TRBJ2-5; TRBD2 aligns across 11 bases. With 7 bases clipped from V and 10 bases from J, the junction kept 11 bases outside the gene matches. This CDR3 is 14 amino acids long. Germline lookup yields CDR1 MNHNY and CDR2 SVGAGI (reference sequence). The CDR3 DNA sequence: TGTGCCAGCACAATAGCGGGGGGGTGGGAAAGCCAGTACTTC. It is translated as CASTIAGGWESQYF.

The table lists this clone with a few counts. This chain uses TRBV11-2 with TRBJ2-1, with 9 bases lining up with TRBD1. Germline trimming cut 5 bases from V and 3 bases from J; bases unmatched to any gene: 5. This CDR3 has 15 amino acids. Looked up from germline, CDR1 is SGHAT and CDR2 is FQNNGV. This chain's CDR3 is CASSRGGQGYNEQFF. The CDR3 DNA is TGTGCCAGCAGCCGTGGGGGACAGGGCTACAATGAGCAGTTCTTC.

The chain joins TRBV25-1 to TRBJ2-3; 7 bases line up with TRBD2. Per germline, CDR1 MGHDK and CDR2 SYGVNS. CDR3 length: 15 residues. V dropped 4 bases and J dropped 5; count of bases not matched to a gene: 9. This chain's CDR3 is CASSVGAGAGDTQYF. The CDR3 DNA is TGTGCCAGCAGTGTAGGGGCGGGAGCTGGAGATACGCAGTATTTT.